Included here is one T cell receptor beta chain sequence, with context. Generated by immunoSEQ multiplex PCR, the TCRdb table keeps only in-frame clones and is missing some. The table includes 90,000 or so clones, around 94% detected once. This entry belongs to a study of T cell changes during pregnancy in multiple sclerosis. The CDR3 spans 16 residues. The ends were cut back, 3 bases at V and 4 bases at J, with 16 bases in the middle. From germline, CDR1 is ENHRY and CDR2 SYGVKD. Specimen: peripheral blood, collected after pregnancy. The clonotype originates from a female donor in good health, enrolled as a control in a pregnancy study. The chain links TRBV10-3 to TRBJ2-1; D unresolved. CDR3 in DNA: TGTGCCATCAGTGATTCCAGTTCTCCGATTTACAATGAGCAGTTCTTC. Protein sequence: CAISDSSSPIYNEQFF.